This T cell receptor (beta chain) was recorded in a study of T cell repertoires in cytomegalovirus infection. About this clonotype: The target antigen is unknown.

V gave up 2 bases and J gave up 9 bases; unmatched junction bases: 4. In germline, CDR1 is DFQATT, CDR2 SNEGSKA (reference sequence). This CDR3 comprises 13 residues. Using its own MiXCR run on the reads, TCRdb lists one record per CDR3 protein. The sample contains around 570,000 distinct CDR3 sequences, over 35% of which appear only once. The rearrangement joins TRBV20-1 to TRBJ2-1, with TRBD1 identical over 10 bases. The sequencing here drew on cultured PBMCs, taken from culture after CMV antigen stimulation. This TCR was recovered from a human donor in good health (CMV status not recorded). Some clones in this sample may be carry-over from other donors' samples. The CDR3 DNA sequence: TGCAGTGCTAGACTGACAGGGGGCACTGAGCAGTTCTTC. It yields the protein CSARLTGGTEQFF.